This is a list of T cell receptor beta chains from one sample in a study of shared clonotypes between healthy human individuals. Clones were read by immunoSEQ multiplex PCR, and TCRdb kept only the in-frame ones, dropping some. The table records 450,000 to 650,000 clones, about 80% of them present only once. Sequenced: PBMCs. Source of these receptors: a woman aged 35 to 49 in good health. Some clones in this sample may be carry-over from other donors' samples. The CDR3 runs from the conserved cysteine through the conserved F or W. Each record gives: J gene, V gene, clone size, D gene, CDR3 DNA, CDR3 protein. The D gene is left open where the match is weak. Some rows mark clone size as missing; the rest say once, few, many or name a class of expanded clone.

TRBJ2-2	TRBV27	NA	NA	TGTGCCAGCAGTCTGTCTTGGGACTTAACCGGGGAGCTGTTTTTT	CASSLSWDLTGELFF
TRBJ2-1	TRBV19	NA	NA	TGTGCCAGCACGGTAAGGACGGGGGTCCACAATGAGCAGTTCTTC	CASTVRTGVHNEQFF
TRBJ1-5	TRBV19	NA	TRBD1	TGTGCCAGTAGTACTGGACAGGGTGGCAATCAGCCCCAGCATTTT	CASSTGQGGNQPQHF
TRBJ2-5	TRBV27	NA	NA	TGTGCCAGCAGGCTAGGTTGGGCCCAGTACTTC	CASRLGWAQYF
TRBJ2-3	TRBV15	NA	TRBD2	TGTGCCACCAGCAGAGCACTACGGCGGGAGGAAGCAGATACGCAGTATTTT	CATSRALRREEADTQYF
TRBJ2-3	TRBV18	NA	TRBD1	TGTGCCAGCTCACCAGGACAGGGGGCGAGAGGGGGTACGCAGTATTTT	CASSPGQGARGGTQYF
TRBJ2-1	TRBV6-5	NA	NA	TGTGCCAGCAGTTACAGGGAGGCCGGGAACAATGAGCAGTTCTTC	CASSYREAGNNEQFF
TRBJ1-2	TRBV7-2	NA	NA	TGTGCCAGCAGCTTAGAGGAACAGGGTCGGGGGCATGGCTACACCTTC	CASSLEEQGRGHGYTF
TRBJ2-7	TRBV5-1	once	TRBD1	TGCGCCAGCAGCTTGGACAGGGGAGCCTACGAGCAGTACTTC	CASSLDRGAYEQYF
TRBJ2-1	TRBV6-4	few	TRBD2	TGTGCCAGCAGTCGGTCCCGGGAGGGGAATGAGCAGTTCTTC	CASSRSREGNEQFF
TRBJ2-7	TRBV7-2	NA	NA	TGTGCCAGCAGCTTAGGTGTACATCTCTACGAGCAGTACTTC	CASSLGVHLYEQYF
TRBJ2-7	TRBV7-2	NA	NA	TGTGCCAGCAGCTTAGCGGTTGAGCAGTACTTC	CASSLAVEQYF
TRBJ2-2	TRBV9	NA	NA	TGTGCCAGCAGCGTAGGAGCCGGGGGTACGACCGGGGAGCTGTTTTTT	CASSVGAGGTTGELFF
TRBJ2-2	TRBV5-4	once	NA	TGTGCCAGCAGCTTGAGGGGGGCTGTGTCCACCGGGGAGCTGTTTTTT	CASSLRGAVSTGELFF
TRBJ2-7	TRBV28	NA	NA	TGTGCCAGCAGTCCGGTCCACCGTTACTCCTACGAGCAGTACTTC	CASSPVHRYSYEQYF
TRBJ1-5	TRBV6-5	NA	TRBD1	TGTGCCAGCAGCCCGACAGGGGGTACCAATCAGCCCCAGCATTTT	CASSPTGGTNQPQHF
TRBJ2-5	TRBV7-7	NA	NA	TGTGCCAGCAGCACCGGACTGGAAGAGACCCAGTACTTC	CASSTGLEETQYF
TRBJ1-2	TRBV7-9	NA	NA	TGTGCCAGCAGCTTAGGACAGTGGGGAAGCGGCTACACCTTC	CASSLGQWGSGYTF
TRBJ1-2	TRBV30	once	TRBD1	TGTGCCAGCCCGACCGGGACAGGGACCCTGAGCTATGGCTACACCTTC	CASPTGTGTLSYGYTF
TRBJ2-7	TRBV7-6	NA	TRBD1	TGTGCCAGCAGCTCCCCGGGACAGGGGGCATTAGAGCAGTACTTC	CASSSPGQGALEQYF
TRBJ2-7	TRBV2	few	NA	TGTGCCAGCAGTGCCGAGACGCAAGACTACGAGCAGTACTTC	CASSAETQDYEQYF
TRBJ1-1	TRBV7-9	once	NA	TGTGCCAGCACCGAAGTCAGGGGAGGTGGGGACACTGAAGCTTTCTTT	CASTEVRGGGDTEAFF
TRBJ2-7	TRBV5-1	NA	NA	TGCGCCAGCAGCCGGGAGAGCCTTACCTACGAGCAGTACTTC	CASSRESLTYEQYF
TRBJ2-1	TRBV6-5	few	TRBD2	TGTGCCAGCAGTTACCGGGGGGGCTATGAGCAGTTCTTC	CASSYRGGYEQFF
TRBJ2-1	TRBV2	NA	NA	TGTGCCAGCGGGATATCCCATGAGCAGTTCTTC	CASGISHEQFF
TRBJ2-7	TRBV30	few	TRBD1	TGTGCCTGGAACCCCGGGGCAGGGGGTAACGAGCAGTACTTC	CAWNPGAGGNEQYF
TRBJ2-1	TRBV11-1	NA	NA	TGTGCCAGCAGCTCCTCCTGGCAGGACTACAATGAGCAGTTCTTC	CASSSSWQDYNEQFF
TRBJ2-3	TRBV5-4	NA	TRBD2	TGTGCCAGCAGCTTACCGGGACTAGCGGGAGGGCACTCAGATACGCAGTATTTT	CASSLPGLAGGHSDTQYF
TRBJ1-1	TRBV5-8	NA	NA	TGTGCCAGCAGCTTGGCCCCCCAGGGGAGGGGGACTGAAGCTTTCTTT	CASSLAPQGRGTEAFF
TRBJ2-3	TRBV28	NA	NA	TGTGCCAGCAGTTCGGGTAATTGGGGGGTTCGGGCAGATACGCAGTATTTT	CASSSGNWGVRADTQYF
TRBJ1-1	TRBV7-9	many	NA	TGTGCCAGCAGCCCCCGACAGAGAAACACTGAAGCTTTCTTT	CASSPRQRNTEAFF
TRBJ2-7	TRBV7-9	NA	NA	TGTGCCAGCAGCTTCCCGGGACACCTCTACGAGCAGTACTTC	CASSFPGHLYEQYF
TRBJ2-7	TRBV2	NA	TRBD2	TGTGCCAGCAGGGGAAACCTAGCGGGAGTTTCCTACGAGCAGTACTTC	CASRGNLAGVSYEQYF
TRBJ1-4	TRBV5-1	NA	TRBD1	TGCGCCAGCAGCCGGACAGGGGTGGTTGAAAAACTGTTTTTT	CASSRTGVVEKLFF
TRBJ2-1	TRBV6-6	NA	NA	TGTGCCAGCATCGACTGGGTCAGGTACAATGAGCAGTTCTTC	CASIDWVRYNEQFF
TRBJ2-1	TRBV2	NA	TRBD1	TGTGCCAGCAATGGACAGGGGGCCGACAATGAGCAGTTCTTC	CASNGQGADNEQFF
TRBJ1-2	TRBV5-1	NA	TRBD1	TGCGCCAGCAGCTTCAGGGGGTATGGCTACACCTTC	CASSFRGYGYTF
TRBJ2-7	TRBV4-2	NA	NA	TGTGCCAGCAGCCAAGTCCTGGGTAGCAGCTACGAGCAGTACTTC	CASSQVLGSSYEQYF
TRBJ1-4	TRBV18	once	NA	TGTGCCAGCTCACCAGCGCAGGGGCGCGAAAAACTGTTTTTT	CASSPAQGREKLFF
TRBJ2-5	TRBV5-4	NA	TRBD2	TGTGCCAGCAGCCCGGGGGGGTTCCAAGAGACCCAGTACTTC	CASSPGGFQETQYF
TRBJ1-1	TRBV10-3	NA	NA	TGTGCCATCAGTCACTTGTCCGGTGGGAACACTGAAGCTTTCTTT	CAISHLSGGNTEAFF
TRBJ2-7	TRBV7-8	NA	NA	TGTGCCGGCAGCTTAGGGGCCAGCGTAACCTACGAGCGGTACTTC	CAGSLGASVTYERYF
TRBJ2-7	TRBV4-2	NA	NA	TGTGCCAGCAGCCCGCACCCCGACTCCTACGAGCAGTACTTC	CASSPHPDSYEQYF
TRBJ2-1	TRBV2	NA	NA	TGTGCCAGCGAGTTTTCGGGAGCGAAGAACAATGAGCAGTTCTTC	CASEFSGAKNNEQFF
TRBJ2-1	TRBV7-9	NA	TRBD2	TGTGCCAGCAGCTACAGGGGACTAGCGGGACGCTCGCGTGAGCAGTTCTTC	CASSYRGLAGRSREQFF
TRBJ2-1	TRBV5-1	NA	NA	TGCGCCAGCAGTCTAACCGCTGGCAGTAGCTCCTACAATGAGCAGTTCTTC	CASSLTAGSSSYNEQFF
TRBJ1-4	TRBV15	NA	NA	TGTGCCACCAGCAGAGGTGGAAATGAAAAACTGTTTTTT	CATSRGGNEKLFF
TRBJ2-7	TRBV7-8	NA	NA	TGTGCCAGCAGCTCCCCCGGAAGCCGCGGCATCTACGAGCAGTACTTC	CASSSPGSRGIYEQYF
TRBJ1-2	TRBV9	NA	NA	TGTGCCAGCAGCGTAGGGGTAGACCCGAGCTATGGCTACACCTTC	CASSVGVDPSYGYTF
TRBJ2-2	TRBV15	NA	NA	TGTGCCACCAGCTGGCTTCCGGCCGGGGAGCTGTTTTTT	CATSWLPAGELFF
TRBJ2-7	TRBV18	few	NA	TGTGCCAGCTCACCACGACCACAGGGAGACTACGAGCAGTACTTC	CASSPRPQGDYEQYF
TRBJ2-5	TRBV11-2	NA	NA	TGTGCCAGCAGCATCCAGGGGACCCAGTACTTC	CASSIQGTQYF
TRBJ2-5	TRBV20-1	NA	NA	TGCAGTGCTTCTAAAGAGACCCAGTACTTC	CSASKETQYF
TRBJ2-2	TRBV11-2	NA	NA	TGTGCCAGCAGCTTAGTGTCGGGACCCGGGGAGCTGTTTTTT	CASSLVSGPGELFF
TRBJ1-3	TRBV2	NA	NA	TGTGCCAGCATAGGCCCCCCCATCAGCGGGTCAGGAAACACCATATATTTT	CASIGPPISGSGNTIYF
TRBJ2-2	TRBV4-1	few	TRBD1	TGCGCCAGCAGCCTTTCGGACAGGCGAACGAACACCGGGGAGCTGTTTTTT	CASSLSDRRTNTGELFF
TRBJ2-2	TRBV5-5	NA	NA	TGTGCCAGCAGCTTAGGAGCGTGGGAAACCGGGGAGCTGTTTTTT	CASSLGAWETGELFF
TRBJ2-5	TRBV7-6	NA	NA	TGTGCCAGCAGCTTGAGAAGAGCGGGCATCCAAGAGACCCAGTACTTC	CASSLRRAGIQETQYF
TRBJ2-5	TRBV7-9	NA	NA	TGTGCCAGCAGCAGATCGGGCTACCAAGAGACCCAGTACTTC	CASSRSGYQETQYF
TRBJ2-1	TRBV2	NA	TRBD1	TGTGCCAGCAGTGCCGGGACAGGGATCCACAATGAGCAGTTCTTC	CASSAGTGIHNEQFF